Detailed here is one T cell receptor (beta chain). Its cognate antigen is unknown. This sample is part of a study of vaccination and CD4 T cells after COVID-19. For the study at large: Following dose two, a median about 65 days (range 14 to 241) passed before post-vaccine samples were taken. A CEFX pool, an HIV-1 Nef pool, or else no peptide went into the control cultures.

Treatment denoted: roughly 11-day PBMC culture with coronavirus spike peptide pools or control peptides (ViraFEST assay). After expanding antigen-specific T cells with peptide pools, ViraFEST sequenced their TCRs. The Oncomine TCR Beta short-read assay sequenced DNA from cultured CD4+ T cells. MiXCR, applied by TCRdb to the PCR reads, yields one record per CDR3 protein. The table includes 13,000 to 15,000 distinct CDR3 sequences, almost 50% detected once. The CDR3 covers 17 residues. Germline-derived CDR1 and CDR2 are MNHEY and SVGAGI. V lost 2 bases and J 3 bases, leaving 16 bases between the germline ends. Whole-study results and caveats: In median terms, SARS-CoV-2-reactive clonotypes went from about 20 to 38, a nonsignificant rise.

Sequences were derived from cultured CD4+ T cells from blood, sampled after SARS-CoV-2 vaccination. The chain employs TRBV6-5 and TRBJ2-2, with TRBD1 as a possible D gene (8 bases). The sequence was obtained from a human donor with COVID-19. The DNA of the CDR3 is TGTGCCAGCAGTTACCGTACAGGGGGGGCGTACACCGGGGAGCTGTTTTTT. It codes for CASSYRTGGAYTGELFF.